One and the same sample provided the 5 T cell receptor beta chains below, sequenced in a study of blood T cell repertoires in COVID-19. Sequencing used immunoSEQ multiplex PCR; TCRdb keeps in-frame clones, though not all of them. The sample consists of roughly 120,000 clones, around nine tenths of them appearing once. The material sequenced was peripheral blood. These receptors originate from a woman between 65 and 79 years old who had recovered from COVID-19.

The chain couples TRBV30 to TRBJ1-2; TRBD1 matches at 11 bases. The germline V gene has CDR1 GTSNPN and CDR2 SVGIG (reference sequence). The CDR3 extends over 14 amino acids. Trimming cost V 0 bases and J 7 bases; bases outside gene matches: 4. This CDR3 reads CAWSVRDRGGGYTF. CDR3 coding DNA: TGTGCCTGGAGTGTACGGGACAGGGGGGGTGGCTACACCTTC.

This clone has just a few counts. The chain carries TRBV30 and TRBJ2-7; D remains unclear. The CDR3 has 15 residues. V dropped 5 bases and J dropped 5 bases, with 22 bases sitting between them. Germline values: CDR1 GTSNPN, CDR2 SVGIG (reference sequence). CDR3: CAWSLPLRQLHEQYF. The CDR3 nucleotides read TGTGCCTGGTCTCTTCCCCTCAGGCAGCTCCACGAGCAGTACTTC.

The chain uses TRBV28 and TRBJ2-7; TRBD2 matches at 8 bases. The trim removed 11 bases at V and 2 bases at J, leaving 11 bases unmatched. Looked up from germline, CDR1 is MDHEN and CDR2 is SYDVKM. This CDR3 is built from 14 residues. DNA for the CDR3: TGTGCCGTAGAAGGGGCGGGAGGCGCCTACGAGCAGTACTTC. Its translation: CAVEGAGGAYEQYF.

As concerns this clone: The identical CDR3 is also encoded by other nucleotide sequences in the sample. The rearrangement joins TRBV3-1 (or the pseudogene TRBV3-2) to TRBJ2-5; D not certain. The length of the CDR3 is 12 residues. Trimming took off 1 base at V and 4 bases at J, with 4 bases between the two ends. Per germline, CDR1 LGHDT and CDR2 YNNKEL (reference sequence). The CDR3 DNA reads as TGTGCCAGCAGCCAAGTCGGAGAGACCCAGTACTTC. This gives the protein CASSQVGETQYF.

The chain joins TRBV18 to TRBJ1-6; 9 bases fit TRBD1. The CDR3 extends over 15 amino acids. The germline V gene has CDR1 KGHSH and CDR2 LQKENI. V gave up 5 bases and J gave up 7 bases; unmatched junction bases: 6. In nucleotides, the CDR3 is TGTGCCAGCTCATTACAGGGGGCAAAGAATTCACCCCTCCACTTT. Translating gives CASSLQGAKNSPLHF.